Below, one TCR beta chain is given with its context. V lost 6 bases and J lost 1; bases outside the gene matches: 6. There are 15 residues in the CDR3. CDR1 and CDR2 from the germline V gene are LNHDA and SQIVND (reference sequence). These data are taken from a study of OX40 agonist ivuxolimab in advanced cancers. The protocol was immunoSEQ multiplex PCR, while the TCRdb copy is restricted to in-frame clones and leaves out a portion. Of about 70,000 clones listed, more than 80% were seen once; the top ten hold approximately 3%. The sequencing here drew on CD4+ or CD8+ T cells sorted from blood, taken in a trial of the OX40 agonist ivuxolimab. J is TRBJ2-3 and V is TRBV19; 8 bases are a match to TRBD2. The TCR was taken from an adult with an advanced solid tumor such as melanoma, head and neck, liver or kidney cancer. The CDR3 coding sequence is TGTGCCAGTAGCCGGGGGGGAGGCGGCACAGATACGCAGTATTTT. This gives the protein CASSRGGGGTDTQYF.